This T cell receptor beta chain was identified in a study of cytomegalovirus exposure and HLA in healthy donors. The V end was cut by 0 bases, the J end by 2 bases, with 7 bases between. Germline-derived CDR1 and CDR2 are SGDLS and YYNGEE. The CDR3 is 14 residues long. PCR employed 60 Vbeta and 13 Jbeta primers. Produced via immunoSEQ multiplex PCR; TCRdb's table is partial and in-frame only. Counted here are over 200,000 clones, around four fifths occurring once; the ten biggest clones make up around 4%. The TCR sequence derives from a male donor in good health and CMV-seronegative. The V gene is TRBV9, the J gene TRBJ2-3, with D unclear. The sequenced sample was PBMCs. CDR3 region: CASSVDWSTDTQYF. CDR3 coding DNA: TGTGCCAGCAGCGTAGACTGGTCCACAGATACGCAGTATTTT.